The T cell receptor beta chain under discussion was sequenced for a study of T cells after yellow fever vaccination. Study-level results: Most clones from primary vaccination resurfaced after the booster (approximately 95% CD4, 88% CD8).

Points on this clonotype: The target antigen is unknown.

CDR3 size: 17 residues. With V trimmed by 0 bases and J by 7 bases, 7 bases remained unmatched. TCR cDNA was made by 5'RACE template switching, adding a universal primer site and UMIs. TCRdb independently ran MiXCR on the 5' RACE reads; one entry per CDR3 protein. The sample gives about 580,000 distinct CDR3 sequences, about a sixth of which show up once; 15% to 20% is in the top ten. The sequencing here drew on PBMCs, taken about 5 days after the first yellow fever vaccination. The chain couples TRBV12-3 or TRBV12-4 to TRBJ1-6; 9 bases are a match to TRBD1. This receptor was obtained from a man aged 18 to 30 who received the YFV17D yellow fever vaccine. The CDR3 region is CASSLAGTGRGNSPLHF. For the CDR3, the DNA is TGTGCCAGCAGTTTAGCCGGGACAGGGCGCGGGAATTCACCCCTCCACTTT.